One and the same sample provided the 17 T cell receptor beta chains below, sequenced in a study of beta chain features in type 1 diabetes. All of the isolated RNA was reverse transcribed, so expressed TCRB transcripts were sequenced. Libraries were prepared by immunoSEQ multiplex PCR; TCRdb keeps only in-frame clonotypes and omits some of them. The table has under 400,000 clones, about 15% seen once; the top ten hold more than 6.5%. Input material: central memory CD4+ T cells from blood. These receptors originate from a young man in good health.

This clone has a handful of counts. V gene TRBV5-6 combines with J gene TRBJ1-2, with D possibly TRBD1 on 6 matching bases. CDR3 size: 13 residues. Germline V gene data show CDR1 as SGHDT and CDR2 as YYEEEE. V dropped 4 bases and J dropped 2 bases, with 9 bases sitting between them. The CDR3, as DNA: TGTGCCAGCAGCCTGGACAGAAACTATGGCTACACCTTC. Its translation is CASSLDRNYGYTF.

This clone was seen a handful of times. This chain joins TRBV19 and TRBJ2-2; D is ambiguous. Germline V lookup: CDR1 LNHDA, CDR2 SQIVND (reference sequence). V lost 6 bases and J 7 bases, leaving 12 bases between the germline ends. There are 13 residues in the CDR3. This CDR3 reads CASRWSGVGELFF. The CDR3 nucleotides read TGTGCCAGTAGGTGGTCGGGCGTCGGGGAGCTGTTTTTT. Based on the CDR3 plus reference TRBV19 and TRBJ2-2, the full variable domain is DGGITQSPKYLFRKEGQNVTLSCEQNLNHDAMYWYRQDPGQGLRLIYYSQIVNDFQKGDIAEGYSVSREKKESFPLTVTSAQKNPTAFYLCASRWSGVGELFFGEGSRLTVL.

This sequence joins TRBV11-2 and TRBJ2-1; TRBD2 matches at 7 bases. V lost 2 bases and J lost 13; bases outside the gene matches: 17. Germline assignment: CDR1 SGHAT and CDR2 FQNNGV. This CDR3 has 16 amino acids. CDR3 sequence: CASSLLVGVAGPNQFF. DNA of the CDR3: TGTGCCAGCAGCTTATTAGTGGGGGTAGCGGGTCCCAACCAGTTCTTC.

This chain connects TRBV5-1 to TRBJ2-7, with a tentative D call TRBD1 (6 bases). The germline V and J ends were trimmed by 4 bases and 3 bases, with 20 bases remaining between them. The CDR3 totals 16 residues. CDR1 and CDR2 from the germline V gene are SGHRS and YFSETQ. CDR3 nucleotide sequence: TGCGCCAGCAGCCGTCAGGGGTCCCCTCTCGTCTACGAGCAGTACTTC. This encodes CASSRQGSPLVYEQYF.

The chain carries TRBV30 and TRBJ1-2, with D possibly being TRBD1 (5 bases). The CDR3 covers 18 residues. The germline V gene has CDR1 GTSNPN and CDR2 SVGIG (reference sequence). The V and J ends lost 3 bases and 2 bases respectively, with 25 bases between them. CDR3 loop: CAWRGEGLRTLLNYGYTF. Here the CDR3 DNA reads TGTGCCTGGAGAGGGGAGGGGCTACGGACGTTATTAAACTATGGCTACACCTTC.

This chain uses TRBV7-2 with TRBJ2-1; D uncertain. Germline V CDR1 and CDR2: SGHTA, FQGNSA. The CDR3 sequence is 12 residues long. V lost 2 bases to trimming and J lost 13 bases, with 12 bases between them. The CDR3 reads CASSLRQAYQFF. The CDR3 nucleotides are TGTGCCAGCAGCTTACGTCAGGCTTATCAGTTCTTC.

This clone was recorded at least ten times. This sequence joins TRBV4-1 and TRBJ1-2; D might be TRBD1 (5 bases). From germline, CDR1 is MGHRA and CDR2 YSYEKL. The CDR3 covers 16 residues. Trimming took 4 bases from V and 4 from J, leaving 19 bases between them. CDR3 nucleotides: TGCGCCAGCAGCCTTGACCGGGACCGAACAAGCTATGGCTACACCTTC. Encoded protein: CASSLDRDRTSYGYTF.

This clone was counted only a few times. The CDR3 region is CASSPQGSAYGYTF. The CDR3 coding sequence is TGTGCCAGCAGCCCACAGGGTAGTGCCTATGGCTACACCTTC. The rearrangement uses TRBV27 and TRBJ1-2, with a weak D call TRBD1 (6 bases). V was clipped by 6 bases and J by 4 bases, with 15 bases between them. The CDR3 is 14 amino acids. CDR1 is MNHEY, CDR2 SMNVEV, per germline (reference sequence).

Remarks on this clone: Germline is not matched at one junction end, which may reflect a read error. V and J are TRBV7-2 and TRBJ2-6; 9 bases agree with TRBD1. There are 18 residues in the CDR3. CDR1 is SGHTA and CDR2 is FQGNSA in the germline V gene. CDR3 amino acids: CASSQGQGSSSGANVLTF. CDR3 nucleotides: TGCGCCAGCAGCCAAGGACAGGGGTCGAGCTCTGGGGCCAACGTCCTGACTTTC.

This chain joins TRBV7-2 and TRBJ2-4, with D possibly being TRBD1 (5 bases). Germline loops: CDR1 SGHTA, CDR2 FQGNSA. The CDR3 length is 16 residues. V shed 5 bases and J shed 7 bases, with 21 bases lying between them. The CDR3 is CASSSTGGQARNIQYF. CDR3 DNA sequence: TGTGCCAGCAGCAGTACAGGCGGCCAAGCTCGGAACATTCAGTACTTC.

The CDR3 sequence is CASSEDLGGTQYF. For the CDR3, the DNA is TGTGCCAGCAGCGAGGATCTGGGGGGGACCCAGTACTTC. This chain connects TRBV9 to TRBJ2-5; TRBD2 is a possible D gene (6 bases). Trimming took 3 bases from V and 7 from J, leaving 13 bases between them. Germline assignment: CDR1 SGDLS and CDR2 YYNGEE. This CDR3 is built from 13 residues.

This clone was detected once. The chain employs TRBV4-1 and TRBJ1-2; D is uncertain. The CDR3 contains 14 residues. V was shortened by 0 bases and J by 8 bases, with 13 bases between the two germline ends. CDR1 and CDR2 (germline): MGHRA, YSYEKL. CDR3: CASSQDTRLGGYTF. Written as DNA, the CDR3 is TGCGCCAGCAGCCAAGATACCAGGTTGGGAGGCTACACCTTC.

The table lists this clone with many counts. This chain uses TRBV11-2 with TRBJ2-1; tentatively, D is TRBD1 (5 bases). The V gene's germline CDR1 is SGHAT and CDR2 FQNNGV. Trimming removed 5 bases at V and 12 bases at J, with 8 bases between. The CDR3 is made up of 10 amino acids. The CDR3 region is CASSATVQFF. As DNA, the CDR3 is TGTGCCAGCAGCGCGACAGTGCAGTTCTTC. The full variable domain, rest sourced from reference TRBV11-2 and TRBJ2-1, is EAGVAQSPRYKIIEKRQSVAFWCNPISGHATLYWYQQILGQGPKLLIQFQNNGVVDDSQLPKDRFSAERLKGVDSTLKIQPAKLEDSAVYLCASSATVQFFGPGTRLTVL.

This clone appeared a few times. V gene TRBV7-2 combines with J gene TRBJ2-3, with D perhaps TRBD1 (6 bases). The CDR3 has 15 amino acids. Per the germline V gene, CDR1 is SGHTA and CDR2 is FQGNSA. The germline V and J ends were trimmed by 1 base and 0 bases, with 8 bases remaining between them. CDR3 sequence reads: CASSLGDRSTDTQYF. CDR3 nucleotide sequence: TGTGCCAGCAGCTTAGGCGACAGGAGCACAGATACGCAGTATTTT.

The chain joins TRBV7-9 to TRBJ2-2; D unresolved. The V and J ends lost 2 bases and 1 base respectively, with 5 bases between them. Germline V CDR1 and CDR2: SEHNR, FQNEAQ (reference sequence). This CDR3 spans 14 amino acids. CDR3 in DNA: TGTGCCAGCAGCTTAATGGAGAACACCGGGGAGCTGTTTTTT. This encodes CASSLMENTGELFF.

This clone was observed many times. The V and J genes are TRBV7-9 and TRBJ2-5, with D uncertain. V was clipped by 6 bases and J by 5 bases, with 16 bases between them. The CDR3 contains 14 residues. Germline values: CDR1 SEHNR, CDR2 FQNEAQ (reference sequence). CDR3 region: CASRRDVQGETQYF. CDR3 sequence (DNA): TGTGCCAGCAGGCGAGACGTCCAAGGGGAGACCCAGTACTTC.

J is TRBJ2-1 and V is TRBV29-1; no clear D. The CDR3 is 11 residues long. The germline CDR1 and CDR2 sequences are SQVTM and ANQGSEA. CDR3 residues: CSWADSNEQFF. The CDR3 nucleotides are TGCAGTTGGGCAGACTCCAATGAGCAGTTCTTC.